The following is a TCR beta chain sequence with its context. Its antigen is not identified. The method was immunoSEQ multiplex PCR; TCRdb's version includes in-frame clones alone and lacks a portion of them. The data show 80,000 or so clones, 92% seen once. The record originates from a study of T cell responses to AZD1222 COVID-19 vaccine. General study points: Nearly half of spike-specific TCRs reportedly target variant regions that are unmutated in the B.1.351 and B.1.1.7 variants. When two AZD1222 doses had been given, Spike-specific TCR breadth and depth rose.

The sequencing here drew on peripheral blood, taken 28 days after the second AZD1222 dose. The clonotype originates from an adult who received the AZD1222 COVID-19 vaccine.

Here the CDR3 DNA reads TGTGCCTGGAGTTCATTTGCCGGGGAGCTGTTTTTT. Its protein product is CAWSSFAGELFF. The chain couples TRBV30 to TRBJ2-2, with D unresolved. This CDR3 has 12 amino acids. V lost 2 bases, J lost 6 bases, and 7 bases lay in between. Germline values: CDR1 GTSNPN, CDR2 SVGIG (reference sequence).